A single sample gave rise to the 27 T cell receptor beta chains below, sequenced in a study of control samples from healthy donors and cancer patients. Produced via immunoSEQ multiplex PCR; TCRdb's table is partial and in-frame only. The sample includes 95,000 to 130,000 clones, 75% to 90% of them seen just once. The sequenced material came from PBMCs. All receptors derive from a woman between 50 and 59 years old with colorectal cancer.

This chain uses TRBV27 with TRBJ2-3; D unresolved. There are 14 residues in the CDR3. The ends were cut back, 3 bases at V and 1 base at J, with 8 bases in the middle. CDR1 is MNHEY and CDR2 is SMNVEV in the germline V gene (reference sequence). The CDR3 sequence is CASSFGFGTDTQYF. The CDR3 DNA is TGTGCCAGCAGTTTCGGTTTCGGCACAGATACGCAGTATTTT.

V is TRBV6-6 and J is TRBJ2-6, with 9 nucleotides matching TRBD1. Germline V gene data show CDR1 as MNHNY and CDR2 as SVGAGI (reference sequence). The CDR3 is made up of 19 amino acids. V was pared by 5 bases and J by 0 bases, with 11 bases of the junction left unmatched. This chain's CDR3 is CASSHRQGGLLSGANVLTF. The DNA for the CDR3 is TGTGCCAGCAGTCATCGACAGGGGGGGCTCCTCTCTGGGGCCAACGTCCTGACTTTC.

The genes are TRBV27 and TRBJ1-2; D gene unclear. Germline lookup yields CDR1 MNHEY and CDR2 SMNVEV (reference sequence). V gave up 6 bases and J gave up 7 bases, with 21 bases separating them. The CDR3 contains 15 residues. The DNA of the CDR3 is TGTGCCAGCAGCCTAATGGGAATCCCTGGGTTTGGCTACACCTTC. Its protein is CASSLMGIPGFGYTF.

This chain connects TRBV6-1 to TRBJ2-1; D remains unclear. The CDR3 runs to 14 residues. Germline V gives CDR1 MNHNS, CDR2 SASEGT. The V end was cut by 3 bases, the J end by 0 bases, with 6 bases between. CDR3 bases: TGTGCCAGCAGTGATCAGAGCTCCTACAATGAGCAGTTCTTC. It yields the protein CASSDQSSYNEQFF.

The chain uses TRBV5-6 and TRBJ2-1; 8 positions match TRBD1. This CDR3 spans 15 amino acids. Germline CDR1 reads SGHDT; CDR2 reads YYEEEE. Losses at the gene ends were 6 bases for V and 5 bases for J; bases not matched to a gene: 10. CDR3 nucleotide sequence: TGTGCCAGCAACCTACTTGGGGGACAGGACAATGAGCAGTTCTTC. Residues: CASNLLGGQDNEQFF.

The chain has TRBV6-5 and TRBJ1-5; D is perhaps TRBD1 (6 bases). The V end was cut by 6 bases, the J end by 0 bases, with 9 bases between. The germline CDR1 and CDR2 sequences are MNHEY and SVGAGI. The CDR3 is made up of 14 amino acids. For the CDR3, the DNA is TGTGCCAGCAGGGGGACAAATAGCAATCAGCCCCAGCATTTT. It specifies CASRGTNSNQPQHF.

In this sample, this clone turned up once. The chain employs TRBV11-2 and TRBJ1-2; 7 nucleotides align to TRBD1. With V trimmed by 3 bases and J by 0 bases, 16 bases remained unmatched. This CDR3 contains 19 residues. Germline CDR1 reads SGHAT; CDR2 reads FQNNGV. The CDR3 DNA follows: TGTGCCAGCAGCTTCAGGGGGAGCGCCTATAGTACTTCTAACTATGGCTACACCTTC. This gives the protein CASSFRGSAYSTSNYGYTF.

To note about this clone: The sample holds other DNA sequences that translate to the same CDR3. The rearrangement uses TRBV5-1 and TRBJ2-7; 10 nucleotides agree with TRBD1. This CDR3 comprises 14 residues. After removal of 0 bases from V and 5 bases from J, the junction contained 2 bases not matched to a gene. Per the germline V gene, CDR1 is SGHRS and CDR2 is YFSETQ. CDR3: CASSLAGTGDEQYF. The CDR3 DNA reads TGCGCCAGCAGCTTGGCGGGGACAGGGGACGAGCAGTACTTC.

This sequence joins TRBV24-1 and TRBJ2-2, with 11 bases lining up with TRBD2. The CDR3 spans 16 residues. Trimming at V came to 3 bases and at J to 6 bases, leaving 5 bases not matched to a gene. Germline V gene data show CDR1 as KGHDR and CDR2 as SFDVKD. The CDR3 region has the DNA TGTGCCACCAGTGATCCGGGACTAGCGGTAGCCGGGGAGCTGTTTTTT. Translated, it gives CATSDPGLAVAGELFF.

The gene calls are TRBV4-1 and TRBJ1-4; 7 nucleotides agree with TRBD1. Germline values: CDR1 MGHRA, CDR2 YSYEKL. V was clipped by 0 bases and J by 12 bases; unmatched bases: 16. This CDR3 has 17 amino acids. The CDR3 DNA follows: TGCGCCAGCAGCCAAGATCGACAGGGATTCTATAGGGGGCAACTGTTTTTT. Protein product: CASSQDRQGFYRGQLFF.

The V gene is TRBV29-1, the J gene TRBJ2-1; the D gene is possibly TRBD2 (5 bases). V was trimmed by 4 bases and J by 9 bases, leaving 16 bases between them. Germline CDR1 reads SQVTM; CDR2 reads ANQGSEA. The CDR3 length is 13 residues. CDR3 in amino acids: CSVVFGVEGEQFF. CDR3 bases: TGCAGCGTTGTTTTTGGGGTAGAGGGTGAGCAGTTCTTC.

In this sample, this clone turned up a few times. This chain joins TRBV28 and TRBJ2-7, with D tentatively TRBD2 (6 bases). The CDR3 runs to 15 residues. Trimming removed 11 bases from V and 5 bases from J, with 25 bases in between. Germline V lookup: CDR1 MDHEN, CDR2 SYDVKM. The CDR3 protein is CAAQSREISRDEQYF. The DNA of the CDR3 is TGTGCCGCCCAGAGCCGGGAGATATCTAGGGACGAGCAGTACTTC.

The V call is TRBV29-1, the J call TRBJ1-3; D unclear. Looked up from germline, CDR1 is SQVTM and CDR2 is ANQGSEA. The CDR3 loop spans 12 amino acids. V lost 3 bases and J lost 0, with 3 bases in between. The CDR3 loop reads CSVDTSGNTIYF. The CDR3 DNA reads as TGCAGCGTTGACACCTCTGGAAACACCATATATTTT.

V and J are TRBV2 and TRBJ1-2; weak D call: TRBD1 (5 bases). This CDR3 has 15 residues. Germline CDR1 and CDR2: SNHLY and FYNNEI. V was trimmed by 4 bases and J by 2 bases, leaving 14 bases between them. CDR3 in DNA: TGTGCCAGCAGTGCGGATTACGACAGAAACTATGGCTACACCTTC. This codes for CASSADYDRNYGYTF.

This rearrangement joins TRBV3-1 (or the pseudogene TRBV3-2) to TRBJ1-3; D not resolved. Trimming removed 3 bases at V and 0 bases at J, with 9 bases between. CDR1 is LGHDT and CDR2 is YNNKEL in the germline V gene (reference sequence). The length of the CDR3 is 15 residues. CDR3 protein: CASSQDASSGNTIYF. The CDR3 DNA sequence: TGTGCCAGCAGCCAGGACGCCAGCTCTGGAAACACCATATATTTT.

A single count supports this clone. In DNA, the CDR3 is TGCGCCAGCAGCCAAGAGTTACAGGGCTACGAGCAGTACTTC. Its protein is CASSQELQGYEQYF. The V gene is TRBV4-1, the J gene TRBJ2-7; a weak D match, TRBD1 (6 bases). The V and J ends lost 0 bases and 3 bases respectively, with 9 bases between them. The CDR3 consists of 14 residues. Germline assignment: CDR1 MGHRA and CDR2 YSYEKL.

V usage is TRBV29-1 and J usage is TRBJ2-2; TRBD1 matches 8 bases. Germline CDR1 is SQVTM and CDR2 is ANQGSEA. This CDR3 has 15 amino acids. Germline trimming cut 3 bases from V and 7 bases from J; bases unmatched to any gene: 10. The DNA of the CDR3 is TGCAGCGTTGAGTCGCCAGGGGGCGCGGACGGGGAGCTGTTTTTT. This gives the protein CSVESPGGADGELFF.

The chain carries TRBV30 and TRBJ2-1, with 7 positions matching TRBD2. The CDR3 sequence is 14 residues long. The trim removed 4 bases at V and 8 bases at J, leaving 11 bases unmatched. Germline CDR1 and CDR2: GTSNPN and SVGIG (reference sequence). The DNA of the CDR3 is TGTGCCTGGAAGGCTGGGAGGGCAGGGTATGAGCAGTTCTTC. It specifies CAWKAGRAGYEQFF.

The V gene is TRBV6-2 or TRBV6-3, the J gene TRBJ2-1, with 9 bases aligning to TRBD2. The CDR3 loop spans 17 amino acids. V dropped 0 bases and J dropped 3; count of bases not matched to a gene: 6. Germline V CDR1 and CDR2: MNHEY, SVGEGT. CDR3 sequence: CASSYSIAGDFYNEQFF. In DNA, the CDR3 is TGTGCCAGCAGTTACTCGATAGCGGGAGACTTCTACAATGAGCAGTTCTTC.

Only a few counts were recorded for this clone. The CDR3 protein is CASRYRDGYGYTF. CDR3 bases: TGTGCCAGCAGGTACAGGGATGGCTATGGCTACACCTTC. The chain links TRBV12-3 or TRBV12-4 to TRBJ1-2, with D possibly TRBD1 on 6 matching bases. The CDR3 sequence is 13 residues long. Deletions cut 6 bases from V and 4 bases from J, with 12 bases between.

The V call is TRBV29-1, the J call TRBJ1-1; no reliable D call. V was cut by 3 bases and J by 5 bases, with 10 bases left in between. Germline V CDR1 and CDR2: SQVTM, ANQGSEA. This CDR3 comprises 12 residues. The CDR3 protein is CSVENAGTEAFF. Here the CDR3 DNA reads TGCAGCGTTGAGAACGCGGGGACTGAAGCTTTCTTT.

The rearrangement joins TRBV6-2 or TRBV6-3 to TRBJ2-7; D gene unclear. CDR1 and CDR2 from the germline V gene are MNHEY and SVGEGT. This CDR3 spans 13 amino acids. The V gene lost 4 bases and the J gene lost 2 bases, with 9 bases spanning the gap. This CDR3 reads CASSSWVPYEQYF. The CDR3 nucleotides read TGTGCCAGCAGTTCTTGGGTCCCCTACGAGCAGTACTTC.

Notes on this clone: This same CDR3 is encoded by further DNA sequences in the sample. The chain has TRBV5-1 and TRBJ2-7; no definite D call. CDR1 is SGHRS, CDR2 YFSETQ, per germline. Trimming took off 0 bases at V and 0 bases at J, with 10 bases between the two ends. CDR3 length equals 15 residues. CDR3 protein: CASSLESVSSYEQYF. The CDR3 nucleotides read TGCGCCAGCAGCTTGGAGTCGGTTAGCTCCTACGAGCAGTACTTC.

CDR3 in DNA: TGCGCCAGCAGCTTGGGGTTGTCTCGACTAGCGGGGTTAGATACGCAGTATTTT. The encoded protein is CASSLGLSRLAGLDTQYF. The chain uses TRBV5-1 and TRBJ2-3; 11 bases fit TRBD2. The CDR3 sequence is 18 residues long. Germline assignment: CDR1 SGHRS and CDR2 YFSETQ. With V trimmed by 0 bases and J by 5 bases, 11 bases remained unmatched.

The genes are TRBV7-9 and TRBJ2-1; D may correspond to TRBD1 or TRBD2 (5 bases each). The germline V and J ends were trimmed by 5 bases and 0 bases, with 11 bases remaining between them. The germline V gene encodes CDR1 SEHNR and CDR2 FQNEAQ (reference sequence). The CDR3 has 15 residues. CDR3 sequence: CASSLWGSSYNEQFF. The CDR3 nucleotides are TGTGCCAGCAGCCTTTGGGGGAGCTCCTACAATGAGCAGTTCTTC.

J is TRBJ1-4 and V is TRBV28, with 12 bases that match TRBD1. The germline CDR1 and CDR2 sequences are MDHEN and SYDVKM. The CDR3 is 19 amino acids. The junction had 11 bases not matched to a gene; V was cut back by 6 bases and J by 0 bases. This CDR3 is CASSLTGTGGFPTNEKLFF. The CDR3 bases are TGTGCCAGCAGCCTAACCGGGACAGGGGGCTTTCCAACTAATGAAAAACTGTTTTTT.

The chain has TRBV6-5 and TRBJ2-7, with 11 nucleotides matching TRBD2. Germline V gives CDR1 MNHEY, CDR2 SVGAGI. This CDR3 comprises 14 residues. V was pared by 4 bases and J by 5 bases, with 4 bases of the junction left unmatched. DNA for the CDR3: TGTGCCAGCAGTTCCCCGGGACTAGCGGACGAGCAGTACTTC. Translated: CASSSPGLADEQYF.